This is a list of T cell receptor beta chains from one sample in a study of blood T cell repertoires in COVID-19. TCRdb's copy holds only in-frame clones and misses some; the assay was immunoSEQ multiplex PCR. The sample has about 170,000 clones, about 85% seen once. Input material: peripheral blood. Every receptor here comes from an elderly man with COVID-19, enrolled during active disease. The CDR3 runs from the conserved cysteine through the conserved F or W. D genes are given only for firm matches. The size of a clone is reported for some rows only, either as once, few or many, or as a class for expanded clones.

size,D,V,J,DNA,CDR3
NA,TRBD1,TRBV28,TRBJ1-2,TGTGCCAGCAGTTTTTCCCCCGGACAGGGTCGCGGCTACACCTTC,CASSFSPGQGRGYTF
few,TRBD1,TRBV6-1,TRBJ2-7,TGTGCCAGCAGTGGGGGACAGGACTCCTTGGGCTACGAGCAGTACTTC,CASSGGQDSLGYEQYF
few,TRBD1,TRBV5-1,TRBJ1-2,TGCGCCAGCAGCGCCGACGGACAGGGTAACTATGGCTACACCTTC,CASSADGQGNYGYTF
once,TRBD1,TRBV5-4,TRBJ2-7,TGTGCCAGCAGCGTAACCCGGGACAGGTCCCACGAGCAGTACTTC,CASSVTRDRSHEQYF
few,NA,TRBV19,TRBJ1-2,TGTGCCAGTAGGAGGGTTAACTATGGCTACACCTTC,CASRRVNYGYTF
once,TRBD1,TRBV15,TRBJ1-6,TGTGCCACCAGCAGAGATGTCGGGACAGGTCGACCCCTCCACTTT,CATSRDVGTGRPLHF
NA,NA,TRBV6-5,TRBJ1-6,TGTGCCAGCACGCGCGGGGGTGAGAATTCACCCCTCCACTTT,CASTRGGENSPLHF
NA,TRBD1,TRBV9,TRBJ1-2,TGTGCCAGCAGCGACGCGGGACAGTCAAACTATGGCTACGCCTTC,CASSDAGQSNYGYAF
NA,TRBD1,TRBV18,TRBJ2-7,TGTGCCAGCTCACCAGGGACAGGGTTTGAGCAGTACTTC,CASSPGTGFEQYF
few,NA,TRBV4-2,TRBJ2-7,TGTGCCAGCAGCCAAGTTGGGCAGCTCCTATACGAGCAGTACTTC,CASSQVGQLLYEQYF
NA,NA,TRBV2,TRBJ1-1,TGTGCCAGCGTCAGGGAAGACACTGAAGCTTTCTTT,CASVREDTEAFF
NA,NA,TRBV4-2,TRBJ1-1,TGTGCCAGCAGCCCGGACAAGAACACTGAAGCTTTCTTT,CASSPDKNTEAFF
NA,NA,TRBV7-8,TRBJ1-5,TGTGCCAGCAGCTCGGGAGGGTACAGTTATAGCAATCAGCCCCAGCATTTT,CASSSGGYSYSNQPQHF
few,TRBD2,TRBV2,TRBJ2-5,TGTGCCAGCGCTTGGCCTAGCGGGGGGAGACCCCTACAATTACAAGAGACCCAGTACTTC,CASAWPSGGRPLQLQETQYF
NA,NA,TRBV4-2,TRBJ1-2,TGTGCCAGCAGCCAAGATGTTGGGCTACAACACAGGAGGGGTAACTATGGCTACACCTTC,CASSQDVGLQHRRGNYGYTF
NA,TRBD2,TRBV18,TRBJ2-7,TGTGCCAGCACTACCGGGACTAGCGTCTACGAGCAGTACTTC,CASTTGTSVYEQYF
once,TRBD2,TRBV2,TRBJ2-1,TGTGCCAGCAGTGAAGCGCCGACTAGCGATGAGCAGTTCTTC,CASSEAPTSDEQFF
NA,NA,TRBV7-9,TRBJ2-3,TGTGCCAGCAGCCCCGCAGATACGCAGTATTTT,CASSPADTQYF
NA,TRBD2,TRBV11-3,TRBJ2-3,TGTGCCAGCAGCCTCTCTAGCGGGGGCGCCACGGGTACGCAGTATTTT,CASSLSSGGATGTQYF
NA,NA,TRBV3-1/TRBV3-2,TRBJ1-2,TGTGCCAGCAGCCAAGACAGGGGCGGCTACACCTTC,CASSQDRGGYTF
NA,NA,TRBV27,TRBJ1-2,TGTGCCAGCAGTCCTGCGGGGGCCGGGGGCTACACCTTC,CASSPAGAGGYTF
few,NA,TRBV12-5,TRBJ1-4,TGTGCTAGTGGTTTTGCCAGGGGTCCTCTTTATAATGAAAAACTGTTTTTT,CASGFARGPLYNEKLFF
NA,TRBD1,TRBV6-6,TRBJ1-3,TGTGCCAGCAAGATACCGGGACAGGGAGCTGGAAACACCATATATTTT,CASKIPGQGAGNTIYF
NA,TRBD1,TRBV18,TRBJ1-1,TGTGCCAGCTCACGGGACAGGGACACTGAAGCTTTCTTT,CASSRDRDTEAFF
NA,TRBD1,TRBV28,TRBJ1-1,TGTGCCAGCAGTCCCGGTGGGCAGGGGGGAAACACTGAAGCTTTCTTT,CASSPGGQGGNTEAFF
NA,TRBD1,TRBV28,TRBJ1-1,TGTGCCAGCAGCCCAGTGGGGACAGGGGGCTGGGCTTTCTTT,CASSPVGTGGWAFF
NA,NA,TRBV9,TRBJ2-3,TGTGCCAGCACCCCGCAATTTGTCCCGGCGGCGGGAGATACGCAGTATTTT,CASTPQFVPAAGDTQYF
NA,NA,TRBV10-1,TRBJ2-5,TGCGCCAGCAGCCGGGACCAAGAGACCCAGTACTTC,CASSRDQETQYF
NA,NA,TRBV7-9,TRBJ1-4,TGTGCCAGCAGCTTAGCGGGGGCGCGGACTAATGAAAAACTGTTTTTT,CASSLAGARTNEKLFF
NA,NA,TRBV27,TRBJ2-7,TGTGCCAGCAGTCGCACAGGCCCCTACGAGCAGTACTTC,CASSRTGPYEQYF